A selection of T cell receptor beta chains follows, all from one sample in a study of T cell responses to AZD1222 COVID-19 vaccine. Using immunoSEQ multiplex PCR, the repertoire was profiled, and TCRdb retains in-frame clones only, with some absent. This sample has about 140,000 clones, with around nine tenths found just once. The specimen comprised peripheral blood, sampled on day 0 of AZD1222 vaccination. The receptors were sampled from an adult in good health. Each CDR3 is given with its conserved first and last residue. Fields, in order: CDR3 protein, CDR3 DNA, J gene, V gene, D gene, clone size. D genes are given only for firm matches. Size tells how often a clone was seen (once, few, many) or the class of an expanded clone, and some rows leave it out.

cdr3_aa: CASSLEAGQRIYGYTF
cdr3_nt: TGCGCCAGCAGCTTGGAGGCAGGACAGAGAATCTATGGCTACACCTTC
j_call: TRBJ1-2
v_call: TRBV5-1
d_call: .
clone_size: .

cdr3_aa: CASSLAGTSLREQFF
cdr3_nt: TGTGCCAGCAGCCTGGCCGGGACTAGTCTCCGGGAGCAGTTCTTC
j_call: TRBJ2-1
v_call: TRBV5-5
d_call: TRBD2
clone_size: .

cdr3_aa: CASSYSRPGGDSYEQYF
cdr3_nt: TGTGCCAGCAGTTACTCACGTCCAGGGGGCGACTCTTACGAGCAGTACTTC
j_call: TRBJ2-7
v_call: TRBV6-2/TRBV6-3
d_call: TRBD1
clone_size: once

cdr3_aa: CASSDTGVNSPLHF
cdr3_nt: TGTGCCAGCAGTGATACGGGGGTTAATTCACCCCTCCACTTT
j_call: TRBJ1-6
v_call: TRBV2
d_call: .
clone_size: .

cdr3_aa: CASSVGRRRTTDTQYF
cdr3_nt: TGTGCCAGCAGCGTGGGACGGAGGAGGACGACAGATACGCAGTATTTT
j_call: TRBJ2-3
v_call: TRBV11-2
d_call: .
clone_size: few

cdr3_aa: CATSRGGGDEKLFF
cdr3_nt: TGTGCCACCAGCAGAGGCGGCGGTGATGAAAAACTGTTTTTT
j_call: TRBJ1-4
v_call: TRBV15
d_call: .
clone_size: .

cdr3_aa: CASSLGLAGWTSTDTQYF
cdr3_nt: TGTGCCAGCAGCTTAGGCCTAGCGGGATGGACTAGCACAGATACGCAGTATTTT
j_call: TRBJ2-3
v_call: TRBV11-3
d_call: TRBD2
clone_size: once

cdr3_aa: CASSFSYEQYF
cdr3_nt: TGTGCCAGCAGTTTCTCCTACGAGCAGTACTTC
j_call: TRBJ2-7
v_call: TRBV6-5
d_call: .
clone_size: once

cdr3_aa: CASSNPGQGYGVEQYF
cdr3_nt: TGTGCCAGTAGTAACCCGGGACAGGGATATGGGGTCGAGCAGTACTTC
j_call: TRBJ2-7
v_call: TRBV19
d_call: TRBD1
clone_size: .

cdr3_aa: CASSLEAGYGYTF
cdr3_nt: TGCGCCAGCAGCTTGGAGGCGGGTTATGGCTACACCTTC
j_call: TRBJ1-2
v_call: TRBV5-1
d_call: .
clone_size: .

cdr3_aa: CASSILAGTGGAETQYF
cdr3_nt: TGTGCCAGCAGCATACTTGCCGGGACAGGGGGCGCAGAGACCCAGTACTTC
j_call: TRBJ2-5
v_call: TRBV9
d_call: TRBD1
clone_size: .

cdr3_aa: CAIRASGYPEQFF
cdr3_nt: TGTGCCATCAGGGCTAGCGGTTATCCGGAGCAGTTCTTC
j_call: TRBJ2-1
v_call: TRBV10-3
d_call: TRBD2
clone_size: .

cdr3_aa: CASSHPRVLNHGEQYF
cdr3_nt: TGTGCCAGCAGCCATCCCCGGGTCCTTAACCACGGCGAGCAGTACTTC
j_call: TRBJ2-7
v_call: TRBV14
d_call: .
clone_size: .

cdr3_aa: CASSPGPGAGGYTDTQYF
cdr3_nt: TGCGCCAGCAGCCCCGGACCGGGGGCCGGGGGGTACACAGATACGCAGTATTTT
j_call: TRBJ2-3
v_call: TRBV5-1
d_call: .
clone_size: .

cdr3_aa: CASSSRGQSSYEQYF
cdr3_nt: TGTGCCAGTAGTTCCCGGGGACAGTCCTCCTACGAGCAGTACTTC
j_call: TRBJ2-7
v_call: TRBV19
d_call: TRBD1
clone_size: .

cdr3_aa: CASSLGWGEQYF
cdr3_nt: TGTGCCAGCAGCTTGGGTTGGGGGGAGCAGTACTTC
j_call: TRBJ2-7
v_call: TRBV12-3/TRBV12-4
d_call: .
clone_size: .

cdr3_aa: CAWSADYGTIYNEQFF
cdr3_nt: TGTGCCTGGAGTGCGGACTACGGCACAATCTACAATGAGCAGTTCTTC
j_call: TRBJ2-1
v_call: TRBV30
d_call: .
clone_size: .

cdr3_aa: CASSERSGPNEQFF
cdr3_nt: TGTGCCAGCAGTGAACGTAGTGGACCCAATGAGCAGTTCTTC
j_call: TRBJ2-1
v_call: TRBV2
d_call: .
clone_size: once

cdr3_aa: CASSDSGTGGPGELFF
cdr3_nt: TGTGCCAGCAGTGACTCTGGGACAGGGGGCCCCGGGGAGCTGTTTTTT
j_call: TRBJ2-2
v_call: TRBV6-4
d_call: TRBD1
clone_size: once

cdr3_aa: CASLTDTEGGGLCF
cdr3_nt: TGTGCCAGCCTTACCGACACGGAGGGGGGAGGGCTCTGCTTC
j_call: TRBJ2-7
v_call: TRBV2
d_call: .
clone_size: .

cdr3_aa: CASSLGQGPTYEQYF
cdr3_nt: TGTGCCAGCAGCCTAGGCCAGGGACCAACCTACGAGCAGTACTTC
j_call: TRBJ2-7
v_call: TRBV11-3
d_call: .
clone_size: .

cdr3_aa: CASSRRTGPNTEAFF
cdr3_nt: TGTGCCAGCAGCCGACGGACAGGACCGAACACTGAAGCTTTCTTT
j_call: TRBJ1-1
v_call: TRBV7-9
d_call: TRBD1
clone_size: .

cdr3_aa: CASSSTGQNTDTQYF
cdr3_nt: TGTGCCAGCAGCTCCACGGGACAGAACACAGATACGCAGTATTTT
j_call: TRBJ2-3
v_call: TRBV11-2
d_call: TRBD1
clone_size: .

cdr3_aa: CASSPPGLNTEAFF
cdr3_nt: TGTGCCAGCTCACCACCAGGGTTGAACACTGAAGCTTTCTTT
j_call: TRBJ1-1
v_call: TRBV18
d_call: .
clone_size: .

cdr3_aa: CASSIAPSGPYEQYF
cdr3_nt: TGTGCCAGTAGTATAGCCCCTAGCGGACCCTACGAGCAGTACTTC
j_call: TRBJ2-7
v_call: TRBV19
d_call: TRBD2
clone_size: .

cdr3_aa: CASSYGNQPQHF
cdr3_nt: TGTGCCAGCAGTTACGGAAATCAGCCCCAGCATTTT
j_call: TRBJ1-5
v_call: TRBV6-2/TRBV6-3
d_call: .
clone_size: .

cdr3_aa: CASSLLGDRYF
cdr3_nt: TGTGCCAGCAGCTTACTAGGGGACAGATACTTC
j_call: TRBJ2-7
v_call: TRBV5-5
d_call: TRBD1
clone_size: .

cdr3_aa: CASSQKGGRLETQYF
cdr3_nt: TGTGCCAGCAGCCAAAAAGGGGGCAGGCTAGAGACCCAGTACTTC
j_call: TRBJ2-5
v_call: TRBV3-1/TRBV3-2
d_call: TRBD1
clone_size: .

cdr3_aa: CASSRTSGRMRETQYF
cdr3_nt: TGTGCCAGTAGTAGGACTAGCGGGAGGATGCGGGAGACCCAGTACTTC
j_call: TRBJ2-5
v_call: TRBV19
d_call: TRBD2
clone_size: .

cdr3_aa: CASSPRNLLRENTEAFF
cdr3_nt: TGTGCCAGCTCACCCCGAAATTTGCTTAGGGAGAACACTGAAGCTTTCTTT
j_call: TRBJ1-1
v_call: TRBV18
d_call: .
clone_size: .

cdr3_aa: CASSLGQPGKLFF
cdr3_nt: TGCGCCAGCAGCTTGGGGCAGCCGGGAAAACTGTTTTTT
j_call: TRBJ1-4
v_call: TRBV5-1
d_call: .
clone_size: .

cdr3_aa: CASSQGGAVYGYTF
cdr3_nt: TGTGCCAGCAGCCAGGGGGGAGCGGTGTATGGCTACACCTTC
j_call: TRBJ1-2
v_call: TRBV11-3
d_call: TRBD1
clone_size: .

cdr3_aa: CASSLGWAEKLFF
cdr3_nt: TGTGCCAGCAGTTTAGGATGGGCAGAAAAACTGTTTTTT
j_call: TRBJ1-4
v_call: TRBV12-3/TRBV12-4
d_call: .
clone_size: .

cdr3_aa: CASSPLSGQSDYGYTF
cdr3_nt: TGTGCCAGCTCACCACTCAGTGGACAGTCAGACTATGGCTACACCTTC
j_call: TRBJ1-2
v_call: TRBV18
d_call: .
clone_size: .

cdr3_aa: CASSFGTAKNQPQHF
cdr3_nt: TGTGCCAGCAGCTTCGGGACAGCGAAAAATCAGCCCCAGCATTTT
j_call: TRBJ1-5
v_call: TRBV11-1
d_call: TRBD1
clone_size: .

cdr3_aa: CASSSGLAGSTDTQYF
cdr3_nt: TGTGCCAGCAGCTCCGGACTAGCGGGAAGCACAGATACGCAGTATTTT
j_call: TRBJ2-3
v_call: TRBV11-3
d_call: TRBD2
clone_size: .

cdr3_aa: CATSGTGVSNEQFF
cdr3_nt: TGTGCCACCAGCGGGACAGGGGTGTCCAATGAGCAGTTCTTC
j_call: TRBJ2-1
v_call: TRBV15
d_call: TRBD1
clone_size: .

cdr3_aa: CAWNSGGLANYGYTF
cdr3_nt: TGTGCCTGGAACTCTGGGGGGCTAGCTAACTATGGCTACACCTTC
j_call: TRBJ1-2
v_call: TRBV30
d_call: .
clone_size: few

cdr3_aa: CASSLQGEQYF
cdr3_nt: TGTGCCAGCAGCTTACAGGGCGAGCAGTACTTC
j_call: TRBJ2-7
v_call: TRBV7-9
d_call: .
clone_size: .

cdr3_aa: CASSIGQPYEQYF
cdr3_nt: TGTGCCAGCAGCATAGGACAGCCCTACGAGCAGTACTTC
j_call: TRBJ2-7
v_call: TRBV7-2
d_call: .
clone_size: .

cdr3_aa: CASTPRAGGRAGSYNEQFF
cdr3_nt: TGCGCCAGCACCCCCCGGGCTGGCGGGAGGGCTGGATCCTACAATGAGCAGTTCTTC
j_call: TRBJ2-1
v_call: TRBV5-1
d_call: TRBD2
clone_size: .

cdr3_aa: CASSLGLLEELFF
cdr3_nt: TGCGCCAGCAGCTTAGGGTTACTCGAGGAACTGTTTTTT
j_call: TRBJ1-4
v_call: TRBV5-1
d_call: .
clone_size: .

cdr3_aa: CASSVEPGRGYGYTF
cdr3_nt: TGTGCCAGCAGCGTAGAGCCCGGACGTGGCTATGGCTACACCTTC
j_call: TRBJ1-2
v_call: TRBV9
d_call: .
clone_size: .

cdr3_aa: CSVKQGSAYEQYF
cdr3_nt: TGCAGCGTGAAACAGGGGTCGGCCTACGAGCAGTACTTC
j_call: TRBJ2-7
v_call: TRBV29-1
d_call: TRBD1
clone_size: once

cdr3_aa: CASSLGVGNSYEQYF
cdr3_nt: TGTGCCAGCAGCTTAGGCGTAGGCAACTCCTACGAGCAGTACTTC
j_call: TRBJ2-7
v_call: TRBV7-2
d_call: .
clone_size: .

cdr3_aa: CASSFWTGDGYTF
cdr3_nt: TGTGCCAGCAGTTTCTGGACAGGGGATGGCTACACCTTC
j_call: TRBJ1-2
v_call: TRBV27
d_call: TRBD1
clone_size: .

cdr3_aa: CASSLGDGGRTGELFF
cdr3_nt: TGTGCCAGCAGCTTAGGGGACGGGGGCCGGACCGGGGAGCTGTTTTTT
j_call: TRBJ2-2
v_call: TRBV7-9
d_call: .
clone_size: .